This passage covers 22 T cell receptor beta chains from one sample sequenced in a study of Ad26.COV2.S vaccination and SARS-CoV-2 variants. Noted treatment: around 19 received Ad26.COV2.S at low or high dose, single or two shots; five or six received placebo; per-sample allocation not given. Sampling was done on day 63 after the first vaccine or placebo injection. Here immunoSEQ multiplex PCR was the method, and the copy in TCRdb shows in-frame clones only, minus some. The sample has fewer than 300,000 clones, roughly 86% seen once. This specimen was peripheral blood, taken in a trial of Ad26.COV2.S vaccine versus placebo. Receptors were obtained from a person aged 18 to 59 who received the Ad26.COV2.S COVID-19 vaccine or a placebo.

This chain's CDR3 is CAWSVKGLVAGYTF. In nucleotides, the CDR3 is TGTGCCTGGAGTGTTAAGGGGCTAGTCGCTGGCTACACCTTC. V gene TRBV30 combines with J gene TRBJ1-2; a possible D gene is TRBD1 (5 bases). The CDR3 totals 14 residues. V lost 0 bases and J 7 bases, leaving 15 bases between the germline ends. Germline CDR1 reads GTSNPN; CDR2 reads SVGIG (reference sequence).

CDR3 sequence: CAWSSQRDYNEQFF. The CDR3 region has the DNA TGTGCCTGGAGTTCCCAGCGGGATTACAATGAGCAGTTCTTC. The V and J genes are TRBV30 and TRBJ2-1, with TRBD2 matching 7 bases. In germline, CDR1 is GTSNPN, CDR2 SVGIG (reference sequence). V lost 2 bases, J lost 4 bases, and 5 bases stayed unmatched. The CDR3 length is 14 residues.

V and J are TRBV19 and TRBJ1-1, with D hard to call. CDR1 and CDR2 from the germline V gene are LNHDA and SQIVND (reference sequence). The V end lost 1 base, the J end lost 5 bases, and 11 bases lay between the germline ends. This CDR3 contains 14 residues. The CDR3 is CASSIAGEWTEAFF. In DNA, the CDR3 is TGTGCCAGTAGTATAGCCGGGGAGTGGACTGAAGCTTTCTTT.

The chain is built from TRBV2 and TRBJ2-6; 9 bases map to TRBD1. Trimming removed 4 bases from V and 0 bases from J; junction bases left unmatched: 4. The CDR3 runs to 17 residues. CDR1 and CDR2 (germline): SNHLY, FYNNEI. CDR3 coding DNA: TGTGCCAGCAGTGGGGACAGGGTCTACTCTGGGGCCAACGTCCTGACTTTC. The encoded protein is CASSGDRVYSGANVLTF.

This rearrangement joins TRBV6-1 to TRBJ1-2; no clear D. Germline CDR1 reads MNHNS; CDR2 reads SASEGT. This CDR3 is built from 16 residues. V dropped 2 bases and J dropped 3 bases, with 16 bases sitting between them. The CDR3 region has the DNA TGTGCCAGCAGTGAAATCGCGATAGCCAACCACTATGGCTACACCTTC. Translation gives CASSEIAIANHYGYTF.

The chain employs TRBV4-1 and TRBJ1-2; possibly TRBD1 for D (5 bases). Germline V lookup: CDR1 MGHRA, CDR2 YSYEKL. The CDR3 totals 15 residues. Trimming pared 1 base from V and 6 bases from J, leaving 15 bases between. In DNA form, the CDR3 reads TGCGCCAGCAGCCAAGCTCCGTCAGGGAGGGATGGCTACACCTTC. Its protein product is CASSQAPSGRDGYTF.

The rearrangement joins TRBV4-1 to TRBJ1-3; 10 bases match TRBD1. This CDR3 has 20 residues. V lost 4 bases to trimming and J lost 4 bases; unmatched junction nucleotides: 19. Germline CDR1 reads MGHRA; CDR2 reads YSYEKL. CDR3 amino acids: CASSLPKGQGMWLTGNTIYF. The CDR3 DNA follows: TGCGCCAGCAGCCTGCCCAAGGGACAGGGGATGTGGCTGACGGGAAACACCATATATTTT.

The chain couples TRBV7-2 to TRBJ2-3; no clear D gene. V was trimmed by 3 bases and J by 2 bases, leaving 6 bases between them. There are 13 residues in the CDR3. CDR1 and CDR2 (germline): SGHTA, FQGNSA. CDR3 sequence reads: CASSLAFTDTQYF. CDR3 in DNA: TGTGCCAGCAGCTTGGCCTTCACAGATACGCAGTATTTT.

V is TRBV5-1 and J is TRBJ2-5; 10 bases align to TRBD1. CDR3 length equals 15 residues. Losses at the gene ends were 4 bases for V and 4 bases for J; bases not matched to a gene: 7. Germline V CDR1 and CDR2: SGHRS, YFSETQ. CDR3: CASSQTGGDPETQYF. The CDR3 region has the DNA TGCGCCAGCAGCCAGACAGGGGGCGACCCAGAGACCCAGTACTTC.

The chain uses TRBV2 and TRBJ2-1, with D possibly called TRBD1 or TRBD2 (5 bases each). Trimming shortened V by 1 base and J by 1 base, and 14 bases separated the two germline ends. Per the germline V gene, CDR1 is SNHLY and CDR2 is FYNNEI. The CDR3 runs to 17 residues. CDR3 sequence (DNA): TGTGCCAGCAGTGAAGTCCTCCGGGACCTTTCCTACAATGAGCAGTTCTTC. Translated, it gives CASSEVLRDLSYNEQFF.

The chain uses TRBV5-8 and TRBJ2-1, with a tentative D call TRBD1 (5 bases). The CDR3 runs 14 residues. CDR1 and CDR2 (germline): SGHTS, YDEGEE. V was pared by 1 base and J by 3 bases, with 8 bases between. The CDR3 loop is CASSLQGFYNEQFF. Here the CDR3 DNA reads TGTGCCAGCAGCTTGCAGGGCTTCTACAATGAGCAGTTCTTC.

This chain joins TRBV6-6 and TRBJ1-4; no clear D gene. Germline assignment: CDR1 MNHNY and CDR2 SVGAGI (reference sequence). This CDR3 contains 15 residues. Trimming stripped 6 bases from V and 7 bases from J, with 18 bases between. The CDR3 loop is CASRSSDLQGEKLFF. The CDR3 region has the DNA TGTGCCAGCAGGTCCTCAGATCTTCAAGGTGAAAAACTGTTTTTT.

This rearrangement joins TRBV7-3 to TRBJ2-4; possibly TRBD1 for D (6 bases). CDR1 is SGHTA, CDR2 FQGTGA, per germline. The CDR3 loop spans 13 amino acids. Trimming took off 3 bases at V and 10 bases at J, with 13 bases between the two ends. The CDR3 is CASSFTGQGIQYF. For the CDR3, the DNA is TGTGCCAGCAGCTTTACGGGGCAGGGGATTCAGTACTTC.

V usage is TRBV9 and J usage is TRBJ2-7; either TRBD1 or TRBD2 may supply D (5 bases each). V dropped 4 bases and J dropped 4 bases, with 15 bases sitting between them. The CDR3 is 14 amino acids. Per the germline V gene, CDR1 is SGDLS and CDR2 is YYNGEE. The CDR3 DNA follows: TGTGCCAGCAGCTTCCGGGACGAACAATACGAGCAGTACTTC. Protein: CASSFRDEQYEQYF.

The gene calls are TRBV6-5 and TRBJ2-7; the match to TRBD1 covers 7 bases. Germline V gene sequence: CDR1 MNHEY, CDR2 SVGAGI. V shed 6 bases, J shed 0 bases, and the junction held 8 bases outside the gene matches. The CDR3 spans 15 residues. The CDR3 loop is CASRTQGSSSYEQYF. CDR3 DNA: TGTGCCAGCAGGACACAGGGGAGTTCCTCCTACGAGCAGTACTTC.

This clone was recorded at least ten times. The genes are TRBV7-2 and TRBJ2-7; no definite D call. V was trimmed by 5 bases and J by 4 bases, leaving 18 bases between them. CDR1 and CDR2 (germline): SGHTA, FQGNSA. The CDR3 loop spans 15 amino acids. The chain's CDR3 is CASSRLGVPLYEQYF. The CDR3 DNA follows: TGTGCCAGCAGCCGCCTTGGGGTACCATTATACGAGCAGTACTTC.

The J gene is TRBJ2-1, the V gene TRBV10-1; D is uncertain. Germline CDR1 is WNHNN and CDR2 is SYGVQD (reference sequence). The CDR3 loop spans 12 amino acids. V dropped 3 bases and J dropped 15 bases, with 15 bases sitting between them. The CDR3 DNA reads TGCGCCAGCAGTGACCTCGGTAGGGCTCCGTTCTTC. This translates into CASSDLGRAPFF.

The chain employs TRBV30 and TRBJ1-2; D might be TRBD1 (5 bases). Germline CDR1 GTSNPN, CDR2 SVGIG (reference sequence). The length of the CDR3 is 14 residues. V lost 0 bases to trimming and J lost 6 bases, with 14 bases between them. The DNA for the CDR3 is TGTGCCTGGAGTGTACGGGCGGTGGGGGATGGCTACACCTTC. Its translation: CAWSVRAVGDGYTF. Full variable domain (missing parts from reference TRBV30 and TRBJ1-2): SQTIHQWPATLVQPVGSPLSLECTVEGTSNPNLYWYRQAAGRGLQLLFYSVGIGQISSEVPQNLSASRPQDRQFILSSKKLLLSDSGFYLCAWSVRAVGDGYTFGSGTRLTVV.

This clone showed up many times. The chain couples TRBV11-2 to TRBJ2-7, with TRBD1 identical over 8 bases. Trimming took 5 bases from V and 8 from J; bases not matched to a gene: 14. The CDR3 has 15 residues. CDR1 SGHAT and CDR2 FQNNGV come from the germline V gene. CDR3 amino acids: CASSTLGQGSIKQYF. The DNA of the CDR3 is TGTGCCAGCAGCACGCTCGGACAGGGCAGTATCAAGCAGTACTTC.

This chain joins TRBV28 and TRBJ1-1; maybe TRBD1 (5 bases). CDR3 size: 15 residues. V was clipped by 4 bases and J by 1 base, with 13 bases between them. CDR1 and CDR2 (germline): MDHEN, SYDVKM. The chain's CDR3 is CASSSPHTGNTEAFF. The CDR3 nucleotides read TGTGCCAGCAGTTCCCCCCACACAGGGAACACTGAAGCTTTCTTT.

In this sample, this clone turned up once. The J gene is TRBJ2-7, the V gene TRBV18; TRBD2 agrees at 12 bases. Germline values: CDR1 KGHSH, CDR2 LQKENI. The V segment lost 4 bases and the J segment 6 bases; nucleotides outside the gene matches: 4. The CDR3 is 14 residues long. The CDR3 nucleotides are TGTGCCAGCTCACTGACTAGCGGGAGCCCCGAGCAGTACTTC. It yields the protein CASSLTSGSPEQYF.

The rearrangement links TRBV11-2 to TRBJ2-1; 8 bases match TRBD1. The germline V gene has CDR1 SGHAT and CDR2 FQNNGV. V shed 5 bases, J shed 9 bases, and the junction held 3 bases outside the gene matches. The CDR3 loop spans 12 amino acids. The CDR3 loop reads CASSPTGVEQFF. Here the CDR3 DNA reads TGTGCCAGCAGCCCGACAGGGGTTGAGCAGTTCTTC.